The source of this TCR beta chain is a study of blood T cells in healthy people across ages. Germline CDR1 reads SQVTM; CDR2 reads ANQGSEA. The CDR3 runs 11 residues. The V and J ends lost 5 bases and 6 bases respectively, with 9 bases between them. This clonotype has ten or more counts. PCR was performed a second time for about 7 to 11 cycles using a sample-barcoded 5' primer and a J-beta primer mix. Sequencing yielded, for each sample, at least 3 million paired-end reads carrying CDR3. TCRdb ran MiXCR on the 5' RACE reads and lists one entry per CDR3 protein. The data contain more than 700,000 distinct CDR3 sequences, around 50% of them seen just once; the ten biggest clones take up about a sixth. No fewer than 6.5 million PBMCs went into each sample.

The rearrangement uses TRBV29-1 and TRBJ2-3; D gene ambiguous. The TCR was taken from a man older than 75 in good health. The specimen was blood. CDR3 sequence: CSVPVGDTQYF. The CDR3 DNA follows: TGCAGCGTTCCAGTCGGCGATACGCAGTATTTT.